This TCR beta chain was obtained from a study of T cells in Graves' hyperthyroidism and ophthalmopathy. The V end was cut by 8 bases, the J end by 6 bases, with 16 bases between. Germline values: CDR1 SEHNR, CDR2 FQNEAQ (reference sequence). This CDR3 is built from 14 residues. This clonotype was counted only a few times. Since a much larger clone is just one base distant, this may be a read error. Graves' hyperthyroidism is called stable when ophthalmopathy does not progress within 18 months. Patients were aged 18 to 65, had disease duration under 2 months, and had newly diagnosed hyperthyroidism. The CDR3 regions of TCR beta were amplified from RNA transcripts. During a first-round RT-PCR of the TCR CDR3, the HTBI primer set was used. TCRdb ran MiXCR on the multiplex PCR reads and lists one entry per CDR3 protein. Seen here are 40,000 to 55,000 distinct CDR3 sequences, about 52% observed once, and the top ten hold roughly 32%.

The V and J genes are TRBV7-9 and TRBJ1-4, with unresolved D. This TCR came from a woman between 50 and 59 years old with Graves' hyperthyroidism. What was sequenced was peripheral blood or thyroid tissue (not recorded which). CDR3 DNA sequence: TGTGCCAGCGCCCGTTCGTCGCGGTATGAAAAACTGTTTTTT. It specifies CASARSSRYEKLFF.